This T cell receptor beta chain was recovered during a study of blood T cell repertoires in COVID-19. Adults between about 18 and 95 years of age took part from about 24 US areas. In Cohort 3, a recovered donor had either two negative PCRs, clearance, or symptom resolution. The table came from immunoSEQ multiplex PCR; TCRdb's copy has only in-frame clones and leaves some out. This table holds under 200,000 clones, less than 85% found once. This CDR3 has 13 amino acids. V dropped 8 bases and J dropped 5; count of bases not matched to a gene: 6. Germline loops: CDR1 LNHDA, CDR2 SQIVND (reference sequence).

The chain is built from TRBV19 and TRBJ1-5, with 7 nucleotides matching TRBD1. Sequences were obtained from PBMCs or T cells enriched from blood (not recorded which). The sequence came from a man in his sixties who had recovered from COVID-19. CDR3 DNA sequence: TGTGCCAGTCAGGGACAGCCTCATCAGCCCCAGCATTTT. It specifies CASQGQPHQPQHF.